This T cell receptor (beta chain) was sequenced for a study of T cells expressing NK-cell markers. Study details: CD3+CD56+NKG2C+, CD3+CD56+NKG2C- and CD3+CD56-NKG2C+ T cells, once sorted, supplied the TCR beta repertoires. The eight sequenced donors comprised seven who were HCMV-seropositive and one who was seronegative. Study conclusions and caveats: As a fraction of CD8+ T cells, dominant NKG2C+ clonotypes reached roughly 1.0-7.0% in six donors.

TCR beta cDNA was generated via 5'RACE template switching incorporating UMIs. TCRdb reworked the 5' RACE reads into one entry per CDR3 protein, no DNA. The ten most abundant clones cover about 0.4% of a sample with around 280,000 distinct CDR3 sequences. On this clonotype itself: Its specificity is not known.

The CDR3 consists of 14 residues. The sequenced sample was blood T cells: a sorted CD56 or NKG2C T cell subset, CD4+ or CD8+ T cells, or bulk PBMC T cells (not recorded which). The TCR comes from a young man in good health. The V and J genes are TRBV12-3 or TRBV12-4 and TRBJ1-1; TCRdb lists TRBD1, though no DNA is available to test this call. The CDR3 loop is CASSAQGALTEAFF.